What follows are 26 T cell receptor beta chains derived from one specimen sequenced in a study of blood T cell repertoires in COVID-19 (TCRdb year 2020). Library preparation used the immunoSEQ multiplex PCR assay. Drawn from immuneACCESS, this table holds only the in-frame rearrangements with V and J called that TCRdb kept. Clones are partly lost; checked studies trace under half to an unresolved V gene and leave the rest unexplained. The sample profile shows 53,000 or so clones; more than 60% of them were found once. Approximately 15% of the sample lies in the top ten. Sequenced input: peripheral blood. Source of these receptors: a human donor with active or convalescent COVID-19. The donor label of this sample is uncertain.

The chain uses TRBV5-4 and TRBJ1-3; 7 bases agree with TRBD1. Unmatched junction bases numbered 2, after V lost 2 bases and J lost 3 bases. Germline assignment: CDR1 SGHNT and CDR2 YYREEE (reference sequence). CDR3 length equals 14 residues. Written as DNA, the CDR3 is TGTGCCAGCAGCTTAGGGGGCTTTGGAAACACCATATATTTT. This translates into CASSLGGFGNTIYF.

This clone was picked up a small number of times. Here the CDR3 DNA reads TGTGCCAGCAGTAAGCGCCTCGGGAACCTGGACTACGAGCAGTACTTC. Protein: CASSKRLGNLDYEQYF. V and J are TRBV6-2 or TRBV6-3 and TRBJ2-7, with a weak D call TRBD2 (5 bases). Per the germline V gene, CDR1 is MNHEY and CDR2 is SVGEGT. The V and J ends lost 5 bases and 3 bases respectively, with 20 bases between them. The CDR3 length is 16 residues.

The chain joins TRBV7-3 to TRBJ2-1, with 10 bases that match TRBD2. Germline V gives CDR1 SGHTA, CDR2 FQGTGA. V shed 5 bases, J shed 8 bases, and the junction held 3 bases outside the gene matches. This CDR3 has 13 amino acids. The CDR3 loop is CASSLGTSDEQFF. Here the CDR3 DNA reads TGTGCCAGCAGCCTCGGGACTAGCGATGAGCAGTTCTTC. Full variable domain (outside the CDR3, taken from reference TRBV7-3 and TRBJ2-1): GAGVSQTPSNKVTEKGKYVELRCDPISGHTALYWYRQSLGQGPEFLIYFQGTGAADDSGLPNDRFFAVRPEGSVSTLKIQRTERGDSAVYLCASSLGTSDEQFFGPGTRLTVL.

The chain employs TRBV4-1 and TRBJ1-4; D possibly corresponds to TRBD1 (5 bases). Trimming took off 2 bases at V and 8 bases at J, with 15 bases between the two ends. Germline V gene sequence: CDR1 MGHRA, CDR2 YSYEKL. The CDR3 extends over 15 amino acids. Written as DNA, the CDR3 is TGCGCCAGCAGCCAACCTCGGCAGGGCACGGAAAAACTGTTTTTT. Translation: CASSQPRQGTEKLFF.

The gene calls are TRBV11-3 and TRBJ2-5; a weak D match, TRBD2 (6 bases). There are 16 residues in the CDR3. Between the trimmed V and J ends, which lost 5 bases and 5 bases, there was a span of 21 bases. The V gene's germline CDR1 is SGHNT and CDR2 YENEEA. DNA for the CDR3: TGTGCCAGCAGCCTCCTCCTCGGGGGAGTGGGGGAGACCCAGTACTTC. Amino acids: CASSLLLGGVGETQYF.

The chain is built from TRBV5-1 and TRBJ2-1; TRBD2 might be the D (6 bases). Germline values: CDR1 SGHRS, CDR2 YFSETQ. V lost 4 bases to trimming and J lost 0 bases, with 11 bases between them. This CDR3 comprises 15 residues. The CDR3 DNA reads as TGCGCCAGCAGCCTCTCTAGCGTCTCCTACAATGAGCAGTTCTTC. Translation gives CASSLSSVSYNEQFF.

This clone has more than one count but fewer than ten. The rearrangement joins TRBV13 to TRBJ1-2; D gene uncertain. Per the germline V gene, CDR1 is PRHDT and CDR2 is FYEKMQ (reference sequence). This CDR3 spans 14 amino acids. Trimming stripped 3 bases from V and 4 bases from J, with 12 bases between. The DNA of the CDR3 is TGTGCCAGCAGCTTCATTGGGCAGCCCTATGGCTACACCTTC. Protein sequence: CASSFIGQPYGYTF.

The chain joins TRBV18 to TRBJ1-1; TRBD1 matches 7 bases. The junction had 2 bases not matched to a gene; V was cut back by 3 bases and J by 7 bases. Germline CDR1 is KGHSH and CDR2 is LQKENI. The CDR3 runs to 12 residues. The CDR3 nucleotides are TGTGCCAGCTCACCCCGACAGGGTGAAGCTTTCTTT. The encoded protein is CASSPRQGEAFF.

The J gene is TRBJ2-1, the V gene TRBV3-1 (or the pseudogene TRBV3-2); TRBD2 agrees at 8 bases. The CDR3 contains 18 residues. Germline V lookup: CDR1 LGHDT, CDR2 YNNKEL (reference sequence). V lost 1 base, J lost 0 bases, and 8 bases stayed unmatched. For the CDR3, the DNA is TGTGCCAGCAGCCAAGTGGTACTAGCGGACATCTCCTACAATGAGCAGTTCTTC. Its translation: CASSQVVLADISYNEQFF.

This clone was observed a handful of times. The chain links TRBV19 to TRBJ2-7; TRBD1 matches at 8 bases. There are 14 residues in the CDR3. The ends lost 5 bases at V and 2 bases at J; junction bases unmatched: 5. Germline values: CDR1 LNHDA, CDR2 SQIVND (reference sequence). The CDR3 DNA sequence: TGTGCCAGTAGTGTCGGGACAGGTACCTACGAGCAGTACTTC. It codes for CASSVGTGTYEQYF.

This clone came up once. The V call is TRBV30, the J call TRBJ2-3; a possible D gene is TRBD2 (6 bases). The germline gives CDR1 GTSNPN, CDR2 SVGIG (reference sequence). This CDR3 is built from 21 residues. Trimming removed 2 bases from V and 6 bases from J, with 36 bases in between. CDR3 region: CAWSSPVRGGRDRGYHDTQYF. DNA for the CDR3: TGTGCCTGGAGTAGCCCTGTAAGAGGAGGGCGCGACCGAGGGTATCATGATACGCAGTATTTT.

The V and J genes are TRBV12-5 and TRBJ1-5; D unclear. The V gene's germline CDR1 is LGHNT and CDR2 FRNRAP. Trimming took off 4 bases at V and 8 bases at J, with 12 bases between the two ends. The CDR3 length is 13 residues. Written as DNA, the CDR3 is TGTGCTAGTGGTTCAAATACCGGAGAGCCCCAGCATTTT. Amino acid sequence: CASGSNTGEPQHF.

This chain links TRBV19 with TRBJ2-2; 9 nucleotides match TRBD1. V shed 4 bases, J shed 1 base, and the junction held 7 bases outside the gene matches. This CDR3 is 17 amino acids long. Per germline, CDR1 LNHDA and CDR2 SQIVND (reference sequence). CDR3 in amino acids: CASSTHPGQGNTGELFF. As DNA, the CDR3 is TGTGCCAGTAGTACGCATCCGGGACAGGGGAACACCGGGGAGCTGTTTTTT.

This clone was observed a handful of times. The chain has TRBV6-5 and TRBJ1-5; possibly TRBD1 for D (5 bases). The CDR3 is 15 residues long. The V end lost 6 bases, the J end lost 0 bases, and 12 bases lay between the germline ends. Germline V gene sequence: CDR1 MNHEY, CDR2 SVGAGI. The CDR3 loop is CASRSGSGSNQPQHF. The CDR3 DNA follows: TGTGCCAGCAGATCAGGGTCAGGTAGCAATCAGCCCCAGCATTTT.

This rearrangement joins TRBV6-2 or TRBV6-3 to TRBJ2-2, with D maybe TRBD1 (6 bases). CDR3 length: 14 residues. Trimming took 6 bases from V and 6 from J, leaving 14 bases between them. In germline, CDR1 is MNHEY, CDR2 SVGEGT. The CDR3: CASSLNRAAGELFF. For the CDR3, the DNA is TGTGCCAGCAGCTTAAACAGGGCGGCCGGGGAGCTGTTTTTT.

This chain links TRBV30 with TRBJ2-7, with D maybe TRBD1 (7 bases). Trimming cost V 7 bases and J 1 base, with 20 bases left between them. CDR1 is GTSNPN, CDR2 SVGIG, per germline (reference sequence). The CDR3 extends over 15 amino acids. The chain's CDR3 is CALKRRGRASYEQYF. Here the CDR3 DNA reads TGTGCCTTAAAGAGGAGGGGGCGGGCGTCCTACGAGCAGTACTTC.

The rearrangement links TRBV11-2 to TRBJ1-1; D remains ambiguous. The CDR3 runs to 16 residues. V gave up 6 bases and J gave up 4 bases, with 21 bases separating them. Germline-derived CDR1 and CDR2 are SGHAT and FQNNGV. The CDR3 region has the DNA TGTGCCAGCAGAACAAGGCGCCGGGGAACGGGCACTGAAGCTTTCTTT. It yields the protein CASRTRRRGTGTEAFF.

J is TRBJ2-1 and V is TRBV19, with 7 bases fitting TRBD2. V trimming: 5 bases; J trimming: 10 bases; junction bases outside the gene matches: 32. Germline V lookup: CDR1 LNHDA, CDR2 SQIVND (reference sequence). This CDR3 has 21 residues. CDR3 region: CASSPRFRVNNDLGREREQFF. The CDR3 nucleotides read TGTGCCAGTAGTCCCAGGTTCCGCGTAAACAACGACTTAGGGCGGGAGAGGGAGCAGTTCTTC.

V and J are TRBV7-2 and TRBJ2-7, with 9 bases lining up with TRBD1. This CDR3 comprises 13 residues. The V gene's germline CDR1 is SGHTA and CDR2 FQGNSA. The ends lost 5 bases at V and 11 bases at J; junction bases unmatched: 10. CDR3 nucleotide sequence: TGTGCCAGCAGCCCCTACCGGGACAGGGACAAGTACTTC. Its protein product is CASSPYRDRDKYF.

Relative to its sample, this clone is medium-sized. This rearrangement joins TRBV3-1 (or the pseudogene TRBV3-2) to TRBJ2-7; TRBD2 matches 8 bases. CDR1 is LGHDT, CDR2 YNNKEL, per germline (reference sequence). The CDR3 has 15 residues. The V gene end was trimmed by 3 bases and the J gene end by 6 bases; junction bases not matched to a gene: 10. The chain's CDR3 is CASSQAGTREGEQYF. CDR3 nucleotide sequence: TGTGCCAGCAGCCAGGCCGGGACTAGAGAGGGCGAGCAGTACTTC.

The CDR3 DNA follows: TGTGCCACCAGTGAGCTTACGACAGGGGGTTGGGAGACCCAGTACTTC. Its protein is CATSELTTGGWETQYF. The chain is built from TRBV24-1 and TRBJ2-5; 9 nucleotides line up with TRBD1. Germline assignment: CDR1 KGHDR and CDR2 SFDVKD. There are 16 residues in the CDR3. V gave up 4 bases and J gave up 5 bases; unmatched junction bases: 10.

The V and J genes are TRBV11-2 and TRBJ2-5; weak D call: TRBD1 (5 bases). Germline V gene sequence: CDR1 SGHAT, CDR2 FQNNGV. Trimming cost V 1 base and J 5 bases, with 11 bases left between them. This CDR3 contains 14 residues. CDR3 nucleotides: TGTGCCAGCAGCTTAGCAGGGCCAACGGAGACCCAGTACTTC. Translation gives CASSLAGPTETQYF.

The chain uses TRBV11-3 and TRBJ1-3; D is undetermined. The CDR3 runs 14 residues. The V end was cut by 5 bases, the J end by 0 bases, with 8 bases between. Germline V gives CDR1 SGHNT, CDR2 YENEEA. The CDR3 bases are TGTGCCAGCAGCCCACAGAGCTCTGGAAACACCATATATTTT. Translated: CASSPQSSGNTIYF. The full variable domain, completed using reference TRBV11-3 and TRBJ1-3, is EAGVVQSPRYKIIEKKQPVAFWCNPISGHNTLYWYLQNLGQGPELLIRYENEEAVDDSQLPKDRFSAERLKGVDSTLKIQPAELGDSAVYLCASSPQSSGNTIYFGEGSWLTVV.

This sequence joins TRBV2 and TRBJ1-6, with 9 bases lining up with TRBD1. Looked up from germline, CDR1 is SNHLY and CDR2 is FYNNEI. This CDR3 comprises 14 residues. J lost 14 bases, V lost 3 bases, and 8 bases had no gene match. CDR3 sequence: CASSDGTGSVALHF. The CDR3 bases are TGTGCCAGCAGTGACGGGACAGGGTCCGTGGCCCTCCACTTT.

This clone was counted between two and nine times. The rearrangement uses TRBV7-8 and TRBJ2-7; D gene uncertain. Deletions cut 0 bases from V and 6 bases from J, with 3 bases between. Germline loops: CDR1 SGHVS, CDR2 FQNEAQ. The CDR3 is made up of 11 amino acids. The CDR3 is CASSLAGEQYF. The CDR3 DNA reads TGTGCCAGCAGCTTAGCCGGCGAGCAGTACTTC.

This clone was observed once. The chain links TRBV9 to TRBJ2-3, with TRBD2 matching 8 bases. The germline V gene encodes CDR1 SGDLS and CDR2 YYNGEE. Trimming took 3 bases from V and 8 from J; bases not matched to a gene: 20. This CDR3 region has 18 residues. CDR3: CASSEAPLVAGRLGTQYF. In nucleotides, the CDR3 is TGTGCCAGCAGCGAGGCCCCGTTGGTAGCGGGACGATTGGGTACGCAGTATTTT.